One sample yielded the 15 T cell receptor beta chains listed below, sequenced in a study of blood T cells in healthy people across ages. The use of a sample-barcoded 5' primer and a J-beta primer mix characterized a second PCR of about 7 to 12 cycles. TCRdb itself ran the 5' RACE reads through MiXCR, one entry per CDR3 protein. Of 1 million or so distinct CDR3 sequences listed, approximately 26% are singletons. The same sample was also used in a study of T cells of mothers and their children.

What was sequenced was blood. These receptors originate from a girl aged 2-10 years in good health.

The chain links TRBV9 to TRBJ2-7; D gene ambiguous. The germline V and J ends were trimmed by 0 bases and 2 bases, with 12 bases remaining between them. Germline-derived CDR1 and CDR2 are SGDLS and YYNGEE. This CDR3 region has 15 residues. This chain's CDR3 is CASSVGGLGTYEQYF. CDR3 nucleotides: TGTGCCAGCAGCGTAGGTGGTCTTGGCACCTACGAGCAGTACTTC.

The chain has TRBV20-1 and TRBJ2-5; perhaps TRBD1 as D (6 bases). The J call may not be correct, given that the DNA end is closer to TRBJ2-1. CDR1 and CDR2 from the germline V gene are DFQATT and SNEGSKA (reference sequence). The CDR3 sequence is 14 residues long. The CDR3 nucleotides are TGCAGTGCTAGACGGGACATCCTCTACAATGAGCAGTTCTTC. This sequence encodes CSARRDILYNEQFF.

The chain has TRBV28 and TRBJ2-1, with unresolved D. Trimming took 3 bases from V and 12 from J, leaving 9 bases between them. This CDR3 spans 11 amino acids. CDR1 is MDHEN and CDR2 is SYDVKM in the germline V gene. CDR3 sequence (DNA): TGTGCCAGCAGTTTCGGCTATGGGCAGTTCTTC. Its protein product is CASSFGYGQFF. The full variable domain, with the rest looked up from reference TRBV28 and TRBJ2-1, is DVKVTQSSRYLVKRTGEKVFLECVQDMDHENMFWYRQDPGLGLRLIYFSYDVKMKEKGDIPEGYSVSREKKERFSLILESASTNQTSMYLCASSFGYGQFFGPGTRLTVL.

This clonotype was seen a handful of times. The chain combines TRBV6-1 with TRBJ2-5; TRBD1 matches at 7 bases. The CDR3 has 14 amino acids. The germline V gene has CDR1 MNHNS and CDR2 SASEGT. V lost 10 bases and J lost 2; bases outside the gene matches: 10. CDR3 in DNA: TGTGCCATCTCTCGTACAGGGGCGCAAGAGACCCAGTACTTC. Translation gives CAISRTGAQETQYF.

This clonotype was seen only a few times. V and J are TRBV12-5 and TRBJ2-1, with TRBD1 matching 7 bases. This CDR3 has 16 residues. V shed 0 bases and J 8 bases; nucleotides not matched to a gene: 10. Germline CDR1 is LGHNT and CDR2 is FRNRAP. As DNA, the CDR3 is TGTGCTAGTGGTTTGGTGACAGGGTTAGGTATCGATGAGCAGTTCTTC. This codes for CASGLVTGLGIDEQFF.

In this sample, this clonotype turned up a few times. This chain uses TRBV5-1 with TRBJ2-1; D remains ambiguous. Germline lookup yields CDR1 SGHRS and CDR2 YFSETQ. The V gene lost 2 bases and the J gene lost 5 bases, with 8 bases spanning the gap. The CDR3 has 13 residues. CDR3 in amino acids: CASSFFLDNEQFF. Here the CDR3 DNA reads TGCGCCAGCAGCTTTTTTCTCGACAATGAGCAGTTCTTC.

The genes are TRBV20-1 and TRBJ2-5; unclear D gene. Germline CDR1 is DFQATT and CDR2 is SNEGSKA (reference sequence). The CDR3 runs to 12 residues. Between the trimmed V and J ends, which lost 4 bases and 3 bases, there was a span of 9 bases. The CDR3 nucleotides read TGCAGTGCTAATGGAAAAAAAGAGACCCAGTACTTC. This sequence encodes CSANGKKETQYF.

This clonotype was recorded a few times. The chain uses TRBV6-5 and TRBJ2-5; the D is unclear. The ends were cut back, 5 bases at V and 5 bases at J, with 18 bases in the middle. In germline, CDR1 is MNHEY, CDR2 SVGAGI. The CDR3 runs to 15 residues. The DNA for the CDR3 is TGTGCCAGCAGTCCGCTTATGAGTAGCTCGGAGACCCAGTACTTC. Encoded protein: CASSPLMSSSETQYF.

The genes are TRBV5-1 and TRBJ2-3; no reliable D call. V lost 2 bases, J lost 3 bases, and 13 bases lay in between. The CDR3 runs to 15 residues. Germline CDR1 is SGHRS and CDR2 is YFSETQ. As DNA, the CDR3 is TGCGCCAGCAGCTTCAGAGGTCACGATACAGATACGCAGTATTTT. It codes for CASSFRGHDTDTQYF.

The V call is TRBV4-3, the J call TRBJ2-5, with 12 bases identical to TRBD1. The DNA end lines up better with TRBJ2-1; the J call may be wrong. This CDR3 contains 16 residues. The germline gives CDR1 LGHNA, CDR2 YSLEER. The chain's CDR3 is CASSQEGQGAGNEQFF. The CDR3 DNA follows: TGCGCCAGCAGCCAAGAGGGACAGGGGGCAGGTAATGAGCAGTTCTTC.

Only a few counts were recorded for this clonotype. The J gene is TRBJ2-5, the V gene TRBV28; 10 bases align to TRBD2. After removal of 3 bases from V and 11 bases from J, the junction contained 6 bases not matched to a gene. Germline CDR1 is MDHEN and CDR2 is SYDVKM. This CDR3 contains 13 residues. CDR3 sequence reads: CASSLLAGEPQYF. In DNA, the CDR3 is TGTGCCAGCAGTTTGCTAGCGGGAGAACCTCAGTACTTC.

Notes on this clonotype: Sequence at one end of the junction differs from germline and may be a read error. The genes are TRBV6-5 and TRBJ2-5; no reliable D call. CDR1 is MNHEY, CDR2 SVGAGI, per germline. The CDR3 covers 13 residues. CDR3 nucleotides: TGTGCCAGCAGTTCCCCGTTGGGTCTCCAGGAGTTCTTC. Amino acid sequence: CASSSPLGLQEFF.

The CDR3 region has the DNA TGTGCCAGCAGTTATGCACCCCAGGGAGGTGAAAAACTGTTTTTT. Protein: CASSYAPQGGEKLFF. The J gene is TRBJ1-4, the V gene TRBV28, with D perhaps TRBD1 (5 bases). The CDR3 is made up of 15 amino acids. CDR1 is MDHEN, CDR2 SYDVKM, per germline. V was shortened by 4 bases and J by 7 bases, with 16 bases between the two germline ends.

This clonotype turned up a few times. The chain is built from TRBV3-1 and TRBJ2-1, with 9 bases that match TRBD2. Germline trimming cut 3 bases from V and 0 bases from J; bases unmatched to any gene: 18. Per germline, CDR1 LGHDT and CDR2 YNNKEL (reference sequence). CDR3 length equals 21 residues. The CDR3: CASSQLGEASGIVSSYNEQFF. CDR3 DNA sequence: TGTGCCAGCAGCCAGCTCGGGGAGGCTAGCGGGATAGTAAGCTCCTACAATGAGCAGTTCTTC.

V usage is TRBV28 and J usage is TRBJ2-5, with a tentative D call TRBD1 (8 bases). Looked up from germline, CDR1 is MDHEN and CDR2 is SYDVKM. There are 17 residues in the CDR3. The V and J ends lost 7 bases and 5 bases respectively, with 26 bases between them. The CDR3 bases are TGTGCCAGCAACAGTCGGACAGGGAGGGCCGCTTGGGAGACCCAGTACTTC. It codes for CASNSRTGRAAWETQYF. The full variable domain, completed using reference TRBV28 and TRBJ2-5, is DVKVTQSSRYLVKRTGEKVFLECVQDMDHENMFWYRQDPGLGLRLIYFSYDVKMKEKGDIPEGYSVSREKKERFSLILESASTNQTSMYLCASNSRTGRAAWETQYFGPGTRLLVL.